The 32 T cell receptor beta chains listed next were all sequenced from one sample in a study of T cells in Graves' hyperthyroidism and ophthalmopathy. Amplified TCR beta CDR3 regions derived from RNA transcripts. When the TCR CDR3 underwent first-round RT-PCR, the HTBI primer set was used. TCRdb reprocessed the multiplex PCR reads via MiXCR and lists one record per CDR3 protein. The sample holds 550,000 to 800,000 distinct CDR3 sequences, around 15% seen once. Sequencing was done on a sample of blood. The receptors here all came from a man aged 18 to 29 with Graves' hyperthyroidism.

The chain joins TRBV20-1 to TRBJ1-2, with no clear D. The CDR3 has 13 residues. The V end lost 6 bases, the J end lost 2 bases, and 13 bases lay between the germline ends. The germline V gene has CDR1 DFQATT and CDR2 SNEGSKA (reference sequence). CDR3: CSAWEPLNYGYTF. DNA of the CDR3: TGCAGTGCCTGGGAGCCACTGAACTATGGCTACACCTTC.

This clonotype was counted only a few times. The CDR3: CASGGGTSDGETQYF. CDR3 DNA: TGTGCTAGTGGTGGGGGGACTAGCGATGGAGAGACCCAGTACTTC. The chain couples TRBV12-5 to TRBJ2-5; 10 nucleotides align to TRBD2. Per the germline V gene, CDR1 is LGHNT and CDR2 is FRNRAP. V gave up 5 bases and J gave up 4 bases; unmatched junction bases: 7. The length of the CDR3 is 15 residues.

The J gene is TRBJ1-1, the V gene TRBV7-9; D is unclear. V was trimmed by 5 bases and J by 8 bases, leaving 12 bases between them. Germline V gene data show CDR1 as SEHNR and CDR2 as FQNEAQ (reference sequence). The CDR3 length is 12 residues. The CDR3 spells CASSLGIEEAFF. Here the CDR3 DNA reads TGTGCCAGCAGCCTGGGGATAGAAGAAGCTTTCTTT.

In this sample, this clonotype turned up many times. The V and J genes are TRBV6-2 or TRBV6-3 and TRBJ2-4; 8 nucleotides align to TRBD1. Losses at the gene ends were 5 bases for V and 7 bases for J; bases not matched to a gene: 7. Germline V CDR1 and CDR2: MNHEY, SVGEGT. The CDR3 contains 14 residues. The CDR3 nucleotides are TGTGCCAGCAGTCCCCAGGGGGCAGGGAACATTCAGTACTTC. Encoded protein: CASSPQGAGNIQYF.

The chain carries TRBV20-1 and TRBJ2-1; TRBD2 aligns across 11 bases. J gave up 7 bases and V 0 bases, and 8 bases lay outside the gene matches. Germline CDR1 and CDR2: DFQATT and SNEGSKA (reference sequence). The CDR3 consists of 16 residues. The CDR3 loop reads CSAREGRSGRGNEQFF. For the CDR3, the DNA is TGCAGTGCTAGAGAGGGTCGTAGCGGGAGGGGGAATGAGCAGTTCTTC.

This clonotype was observed a handful of times. The V and J genes are TRBV11-3 and TRBJ1-1, with unresolved D. Trimming removed 1 base at V and 11 bases at J, with 17 bases between. Per the germline V gene, CDR1 is SGHNT and CDR2 is YENEEA. The CDR3 spans 14 residues. CDR3 protein: CASSLAPDILDAFF. The CDR3 DNA is TGTGCCAGCAGCTTAGCCCCAGACATCTTAGACGCTTTCTTT. Combining the CDR3 with reference TRBV11-3 and TRBJ1-1 gives the whole variable domain EAGVVQSPRYKIIEKKQPVAFWCNPISGHNTLYWYLQNLGQGPELLIRYENEEAVDDSQLPKDRFSAERLKGVDSTLKIQPAELGDSAVYLCASSLAPDILDAFFGQGTRLTVV.

This clonotype was found many times. V is TRBV7-8 and J is TRBJ2-7; the match to TRBD2 covers 9 bases. CDR1 SGHVS and CDR2 FQNEAQ come from the germline V gene. This CDR3 comprises 15 residues. Unmatched junction bases numbered 6, after V lost 4 bases and J lost 2 bases. The CDR3, as DNA: TGTGCCAGCAGCTATTCTAGCGGGATGGCCTACGAGCAGTACTTC. Its translation: CASSYSSGMAYEQYF.

This clonotype has ten or more counts. The gene calls are TRBV28 and TRBJ1-1; no clear D gene. V lost 1 base, J lost 4 bases, and 10 bases lay in between. The CDR3 spans 14 residues. Germline V CDR1 and CDR2: MDHEN, SYDVKM. The CDR3: CASSLSPYSTEAFF. The DNA for the CDR3 is TGTGCCAGCAGTTTATCCCCCTACAGCACTGAAGCTTTCTTT.

This clonotype has just a few counts. The V gene is TRBV12-3 or TRBV12-4, the J gene TRBJ2-1; either TRBD1 or TRBD2 may supply D (5 bases each). V was cut by 6 bases and J by 8 bases, with 14 bases left in between. This CDR3 region has 13 residues. CDR3 coding DNA: TGTGCCAGCAGCCCTGGGACGGATTATGAGCAGTTCTTC. This translates into CASSPGTDYEQFF.

This clonotype was detected many times. The rearrangement joins TRBV12-3 or TRBV12-4 to TRBJ2-5; the match to TRBD2 covers 14 bases. The CDR3 contains 19 residues. V trimming: 5 bases; J trimming: 4 bases; junction bases outside the gene matches: 15. CDR3 loop: CASSPETSGRAAIGETQYF. Written as DNA, the CDR3 is TGTGCCAGCAGTCCCGAGACTAGCGGGAGGGCGGCTATAGGAGAGACCCAGTACTTC.

This clonotype was seen once. V and J are TRBV4-1 and TRBJ1-2; possible D gene TRBD1, 5 bases. Per the germline V gene, CDR1 is MGHRA and CDR2 is YSYEKL. Trimming removed 3 bases from V and 5 bases from J, with 10 bases in between. The CDR3 consists of 13 residues. CDR3 in amino acids: CASSHGGKYGYTF. The CDR3 nucleotides are TGCGCCAGCAGCCACGGGGGGAAGTATGGCTACACCTTC.

CDR3 residues: CASSFTPGILTDTQYF. In DNA, the CDR3 is TGTGCCAGCAGCTTCACGCCGGGGATCCTCACAGATACGCAGTATTTT. The chain is built from TRBV5-8 and TRBJ2-3, with D perhaps TRBD2 (5 bases). This CDR3 comprises 16 residues. V was cut by 2 bases and J by 2 bases, with 15 bases left in between. CDR1 is SGHTS, CDR2 YDEGEE, per germline.

There are a few counts of this clonotype. The chain has TRBV7-3 and TRBJ2-2, with 12 bases aligning to TRBD1. This CDR3 region has 18 residues. V lost 0 bases, J lost 4 bases, and 6 bases stayed unmatched. The germline gives CDR1 SGHTA, CDR2 FQGTGA. CDR3 sequence reads: CASSLTRGGQGATGELFF. The DNA for the CDR3 is TGTGCCAGCAGCTTAACGAGAGGGGGACAGGGGGCCACCGGGGAGCTGTTTTTT.

This clonotype was detected ten times or more. The rearrangement joins TRBV27 to TRBJ1-1; D is unresolved. Trimming cost V 5 bases and J 5 bases, with 9 bases left between them. CDR1 MNHEY and CDR2 SMNVEV come from the germline V gene (reference sequence). The CDR3 is 12 residues long. The CDR3 region is CASSPAGTEAFF. CDR3 DNA: TGTGCCAGCAGTCCCGCGGGGACTGAAGCTTTCTTT.

This chain's CDR3 is CASSLDRDRGRRGYGYTF. The CDR3 DNA is TGTGCCAGCAGCCTCGACCGGGACAGGGGTCGTCGTGGCTATGGCTACACCTTC. This sequence joins TRBV7-2 and TRBJ1-2; 10 nucleotides line up with TRBD1. The CDR3 is 18 residues long. The ends lost 5 bases at V and 4 bases at J; junction bases unmatched: 16. Germline V gene sequence: CDR1 SGHTA, CDR2 FQGNSA.

The V call is TRBV19, the J call TRBJ1-1; D perhaps matches TRBD1 (6 bases). This CDR3 region has 15 residues. Between the trimmed V and J ends, which lost 6 bases and 7 bases, there was a span of 21 bases. CDR1 is LNHDA and CDR2 is SQIVND in the germline V gene (reference sequence). The CDR3 region is CASRYLHGGLGEAFF. CDR3 nucleotide sequence: TGTGCCAGTAGATACCTTCATGGGGGGCTTGGTGAAGCTTTCTTT.

The chain employs TRBV5-6 and TRBJ1-1, with 7 bases lining up with TRBD1. Germline-derived CDR1 and CDR2 are SGHDT and YYEEEE. The trim removed 0 bases at V and 5 bases at J, leaving 10 bases unmatched. The CDR3 is made up of 16 amino acids. The CDR3 region is CASSLGQGLRGTEAFF. In DNA, the CDR3 is TGTGCCAGCAGCTTGGGACAGGGACTTCGGGGGACTGAAGCTTTCTTT.

This clonotype has ten or more counts. This rearrangement joins TRBV2 to TRBJ1-2; D might be TRBD1 (5 bases). Trimming stripped 2 bases from V and 1 base from J, with 11 bases between. Germline lookup yields CDR1 SNHLY and CDR2 FYNNEI. CDR3 length: 15 residues. The CDR3 protein is CASSELGRGNYGYTF. CDR3 bases: TGTGCCAGCAGTGAATTAGGGAGGGGTAACTATGGCTACACCTTC.

This clonotype occurred a few times. A much larger clone differs by one base, so this may be a read error. This sequence joins TRBV30 and TRBJ2-3, with D possibly TRBD2 on 5 matching bases. The CDR3 sequence is 16 residues long. The V end was cut by 3 bases, the J end by 0 bases, with 16 bases between. In germline, CDR1 is GTSNPN, CDR2 SVGIG (reference sequence). This CDR3 reads CAWSVPLVESTDTQYF. The CDR3 region has the DNA TGTGCCTGGAGCGTTCCACTAGTGGAAAGCACAGATACGCAGTATTTT.

This clonotype has only a few counts. J is TRBJ1-1 and V is TRBV30, with D uncertain. With 3 bases removed from V and 6 bases from J, the gap between germline ends came to 8 bases. In germline, CDR1 is GTSNPN, CDR2 SVGIG (reference sequence). The CDR3 loop spans 11 amino acids. CDR3 nucleotides: TGTGCCTGGAGCTTCCTGGCTGAAGCTTTCTTT. It encodes CAWSFLAEAFF.

Ten or more counts support this clonotype. V gene TRBV28 combines with J gene TRBJ2-1; tentatively, D is TRBD2 (6 bases). Germline CDR1 MDHEN, CDR2 SYDVKM. Trimming stripped 6 bases from V and 3 bases from J, with 12 bases between. The CDR3 is 14 residues long. The CDR3 loop reads CASRSPGGYNEQFF. CDR3 DNA sequence: TGTGCCAGCAGGTCACCCGGGGGCTACAATGAGCAGTTCTTC.

This clonotype came up many times. The chain joins TRBV28 to TRBJ1-1; D may be TRBD1 (6 bases). V was cut by 6 bases and J by 1 base, with 15 bases left in between. CDR1 is MDHEN, CDR2 SYDVKM, per germline. CDR3 length: 15 residues. CDR3 nucleotides: TGTGCCAGCAGCTCCCCGGGGGCGGGGAACACTGAAGCTTTCTTT. It translates to CASSSPGAGNTEAFF.

This chain uses TRBV11-2 with TRBJ2-7; D is unclear. Trimming cost V 1 base and J 3 bases, with 16 bases left between them. Germline V gives CDR1 SGHAT, CDR2 FQNNGV. The CDR3 consists of 16 residues. The CDR3 is CASSLAKGPDGYEQYF. The CDR3 DNA follows: TGTGCCAGCAGCTTAGCCAAAGGGCCGGACGGCTACGAGCAGTACTTC. Complete variable domain (other parts from reference TRBV11-2 and TRBJ2-7): EAGVAQSPRYKIIEKRQSVAFWCNPISGHATLYWYQQILGQGPKLLIQFQNNGVVDDSQLPKDRFSAERLKGVDSTLKIQPAKLEDSAVYLCASSLAKGPDGYEQYFGPGTRLTVT.

This clonotype was seen a handful of times. The rearrangement joins TRBV5-1 to TRBJ2-5; unclear D gene. CDR1 is SGHRS, CDR2 YFSETQ, per germline. This CDR3 has 17 residues. Trimming stripped 4 bases from V and 2 bases from J, with 21 bases between. The CDR3 reads CASSMGSSTTLQETQYF. CDR3 bases: TGCGCCAGCAGCATGGGGTCAAGCACCACGCTTCAAGAGACCCAGTACTTC.

The chain links TRBV10-3 to TRBJ1-1; no definite D call. The CDR3 covers 13 residues. V lost 0 bases and J 3 bases, leaving 5 bases between the germline ends. Germline loops: CDR1 ENHRY, CDR2 SYGVKD. This CDR3 reads CAISESGDTEAFF. CDR3 sequence (DNA): TGTGCCATCAGTGAGTCTGGGGACACTGAAGCTTTCTTT.

This chain links TRBV5-1 with TRBJ2-1; the D gene is possibly TRBD2 (6 bases). The CDR3 sequence is 14 residues long. The ends were cut back, 7 bases at V and 8 bases at J, with 19 bases in the middle. Germline-derived CDR1 and CDR2 are SGHRS and YFSETQ. The CDR3 protein is CASSLGGVRDEQFF. The CDR3, as DNA: TGCGCCAGCTCACTCGGAGGGGTCCGGGATGAGCAGTTCTTC.

This clonotype was found many times. The chain uses TRBV11-2 and TRBJ2-7, with D possibly being TRBD2 (6 bases). With 6 bases removed from V and 5 bases from J, the gap between germline ends came to 20 bases. The CDR3 extends over 15 amino acids. Germline values: CDR1 SGHAT, CDR2 FQNNGV. This chain's CDR3 is CASSTWGRELHEQYF. CDR3 nucleotide sequence: TGTGCCAGCAGTACCTGGGGACGGGAGTTACACGAGCAGTACTTC.

The sample holds a few counts of this clonotype. The chain couples TRBV7-9 to TRBJ1-2; 9 nucleotides agree with TRBD1. V lost 5 bases and J lost 3; bases outside the gene matches: 7. This CDR3 is 15 amino acids long. Germline lookup yields CDR1 SEHNR and CDR2 FQNEAQ (reference sequence). For the CDR3, the DNA is TGTGCCAGCAGCCCCTGGGACAGGGCCGACTATGGCTACACCTTC. Amino acids: CASSPWDRADYGYTF.

Of note for this clonotype: This may be a read error, as it is one base from a much larger clone. The genes are TRBV12-3 or TRBV12-4 and TRBJ2-1; D uncertain. The CDR3 runs 12 residues. The CDR3 here is CASSLELDEQLF. For the CDR3, the DNA is TGTGCCAGCAGTTTAGAGTTGGATGAGCAGCTCTTC.

The chain has TRBV10-3 and TRBJ2-3; 9 bases fit TRBD2. The CDR3 consists of 16 residues. The trim removed 10 bases at V and 5 bases at J, leaving 16 bases unmatched. CDR1 and CDR2 (germline): ENHRY, SYGVKD. CDR3 bases: TGTGCCACCTCCGCCCCTTTTATAGCGGGAGAAGATACGCAGTATTTT. This codes for CATSAPFIAGEDTQYF.

The chain combines TRBV6-1 with TRBJ2-3, with 13 bases identical to TRBD2. Trimming took 6 bases from V and 5 from J; bases not matched to a gene: 8. In germline, CDR1 is MNHNS, CDR2 SASEGT. CDR3 length: 16 amino acids. The CDR3 is CASSKLAGGPIDTQYF. CDR3 nucleotides: TGTGCCAGCAGCAAACTAGCGGGAGGGCCCATAGATACGCAGTATTTT.

This clonotype appeared many times. The chain has TRBV29-1 and TRBJ2-7; D is possibly TRBD1 or TRBD2 (5 bases each). The V and J ends lost 4 bases and 6 bases respectively, with 19 bases between them. The CDR3 is made up of 14 amino acids. Looked up from germline, CDR1 is SQVTM and CDR2 is ANQGSEA. This CDR3 is CSVAQRGPYSEQYF. DNA of the CDR3: TGCAGCGTTGCCCAGAGGGGTCCCTACTCCGAGCAGTACTTC.